These T cell receptor beta chains were read from a single sample in a study of follicular helper T cells after annual influenza vaccination. Assay used: immunoSEQ multiplex PCR; TCRdb lists only in-frame clones, some missing. This sample carries roughly 9,800 clones, about 82% of them seen once, and the ten largest clones take 0.45% to 0.5%. Specimen: CXCR5+ CD38- circulating T follicular helper cells from blood, collected 7 days after influenza vaccination. The receptors derive from an adult who received the influenza vaccine. Both conserved end residues are part of each CDR3. A D gene is named only where the DNA matches it firmly. Size is stated for part of the rows, as once, few or many counts, or as a class when the clone is expanded.

DNA	CDR3	J	D	size	V
TGTGCCAGCAGTTACTCGCAGGGGGCGGAAGAAAAACTGTTTTTT	CASSYSQGAEEKLFF	TRBJ1-4	TRBD1	-	TRBV6-5
TGTGCCAGCAGCGTAGGGGTCAACTATGGCTACACCTTC	CASSVGVNYGYTF	TRBJ1-2	-	-	TRBV9
TGTGCCTGGAGTGTACTAGGCTATGGCTACACCTTC	CAWSVLGYGYTF	TRBJ1-2	-	few	TRBV30
TGTGCCAGCAGCGTTCGAGACAGGGATCATACTGAGCAGTTCTTC	CASSVRDRDHTEQFF	TRBJ2-1	TRBD1	-	TRBV9
TGTGCCAGCAGCTCGGACGGGAACTATGGCTACACCTTC	CASSSDGNYGYTF	TRBJ1-2	-	-	TRBV5-5
TGCGCCAGCAGCCAAGAGATCCAGGTTTTTGGCTACACCTTC	CASSQEIQVFGYTF	TRBJ1-2	-	few	TRBV4-1
TGTGCCAGCAGGGGACAGGGAACGGGAGAGACCCAGTACTTC	CASRGQGTGETQYF	TRBJ2-5	TRBD1	once	TRBV6-1
TGTGCCAGCAGGCCCTTTCTCGTGGGAGAGCAGTACTTC	CASRPFLVGEQYF	TRBJ2-7	-	-	TRBV6-1
TGCAGCGCATCGAGGGGGACAGGGATGTACGAGCAGTACTTC	CSASRGTGMYEQYF	TRBJ2-7	TRBD1	-	TRBV29-1
TGCGCCAGCAGCCCAGGGACTTTCGATTCACCCCTCCACTTT	CASSPGTFDSPLHF	TRBJ1-6	-	-	TRBV5-1
TGCGCCAGCAAACAGGGCACCCACGATGAGCAGTACTTC	CASKQGTHDEQYF	TRBJ2-7	-	-	TRBV5-1
TGCGCCAGCAGCCCGGAGGGGAGGGGGGGCTTGGATGAGCAGTTCTTC	CASSPEGRGGLDEQFF	TRBJ2-1	-	-	TRBV5-1
TGTGCCAGCAGCGTAAAGAGCCCCGGTACCGACTATAGCAATCAGCCCCAGCATTTT	CASSVKSPGTDYSNQPQHF	TRBJ1-5	-	-	TRBV9
TGTGCCAGCAGCTTAGGAGGGGCCGGAAACACCATATATTTT	CASSLGGAGNTIYF	TRBJ1-3	-	-	TRBV7-2
TGCGCCAGCAGTAGAACCGGGACTCGCGGGGGGGGCACAGATACGCAGTATTTT	CASSRTGTRGGGTDTQYF	TRBJ2-3	TRBD2	-	TRBV5-1
TGTGCCAGCGGGGGGTCGGGAGATACGCAGTATTTT	CASGGSGDTQYF	TRBJ2-3	-	-	TRBV6-6
TGTGCCAGCAGCCTGACAGGGAAGGACACTGAAGCTTTCTTT	CASSLTGKDTEAFF	TRBJ1-1	TRBD1	-	TRBV14
TGCGCCAGCAGTGAGTTAAGGTTCTCTGGCTACACCTTC	CASSELRFSGYTF	TRBJ1-2	-	-	TRBV10-2
TGTGCCTGGAATGGTGGAGGGCTTACAGATACGCAGTATTTT	CAWNGGGLTDTQYF	TRBJ2-3	-	-	TRBV30
TGCGCCAGCAGCCAAGTTGGCACCGCGGGAAACACCATATATTTT	CASSQVGTAGNTIYF	TRBJ1-3	-	-	TRBV4-1
TGTGCCAGCAGCCCCCGGCGACAGGTGGATGGCTACACCTTC	CASSPRRQVDGYTF	TRBJ1-2	-	-	TRBV7-2
TGTGCCAGCAGTTACCGGCGAGACGAGCAGTACTTC	CASSYRRDEQYF	TRBJ2-7	-	-	TRBV6-5